A single sample is the source of the 29 T cell receptor beta chains below, sequenced in a study of cytomegalovirus exposure and HLA in healthy donors. Primers included in the PCR were 60 Vbeta and 13 Jbeta primers. This table comes from immunoSEQ multiplex PCR, and its TCRdb copy is limited to in-frame clones, with some not included. This repertoire shows 200,000 to 250,000 clones, 82% found once; its top ten account for approximately 5.3%. The sequencing sample was made of PBMCs. The receptors come from a woman aged 40 to 49 in good health and CMV-seropositive.

This chain links TRBV30 with TRBJ1-5; D is perhaps TRBD1 (6 bases). There are 18 residues in the CDR3. V was pared by 0 bases and J by 5 bases, with 23 bases between. Germline loops: CDR1 GTSNPN, CDR2 SVGIG (reference sequence). The CDR3 sequence is CAWSVHSGGAGVDQPQHF. The CDR3 DNA sequence: TGTGCCTGGAGTGTACATAGCGGGGGCGCAGGAGTGGATCAGCCCCAGCATTTT.

The sample holds a few counts of this clone. The chain employs TRBV30 and TRBJ1-1; 7 positions agree with TRBD1. Germline CDR1 is GTSNPN and CDR2 is SVGIG (reference sequence). Trimming at V came to 3 bases and at J to 0 bases, leaving 4 bases not matched to a gene. This CDR3 region has 14 residues. In DNA form, the CDR3 reads TGTGCCTGGAGCTTGACAGGGCTGAACACTGAAGCTTTCTTT. Its protein is CAWSLTGLNTEAFF.

V gene TRBV29-1 combines with J gene TRBJ1-2, with 7 bases aligning to TRBD1. CDR1 is SQVTM, CDR2 ANQGSEA, per germline. J gave up 4 bases and V 4 bases, and 6 bases lay outside the gene matches. CDR3 length equals 13 residues. CDR3 coding DNA: TGCAGCGTTGCAGGCAGGGGGGTCTATGGCTACACCTTC. Translation: CSVAGRGVYGYTF.

This clone was seen only once. The genes are TRBV7-2 and TRBJ2-7; TRBD2 matches 8 bases. Germline V gene lookup returns CDR1 SGHTA and CDR2 FQGNSA. Unmatched junction bases numbered 6, after V lost 5 bases and J lost 0 bases. The CDR3 length is 15 residues. The CDR3 protein is CASSVLAVSSYEQYF. The CDR3 bases are TGTGCCAGCAGCGTACTAGCGGTAAGCTCCTACGAGCAGTACTTC.

The V and J genes are TRBV7-9 and TRBJ2-3, with 9 bases lining up with TRBD1. Germline V gene data show CDR1 as SEHNR and CDR2 as FQNEAQ (reference sequence). The CDR3 length is 15 residues. Trimming removed 1 base from V and 7 bases from J; junction bases left unmatched: 6. The CDR3 sequence: CASSLVGQGRHTQYF. The CDR3 DNA is TGTGCCAGCAGCTTAGTGGGACAGGGACGGCATACGCAGTATTTT.

This clone was seen only a few times. The CDR3 DNA is TGTGCCTGGAGGTCACTACAGGGCTTCGGGACTGAAGCTTTCTTT. Amino acid sequence: CAWRSLQGFGTEAFF. The chain carries TRBV30 and TRBJ1-1, with D possibly matching TRBD1 (6 bases). With 3 bases removed from V and 5 bases from J, the gap between germline ends came to 19 bases. The CDR3 is 15 amino acids. Germline V CDR1 and CDR2: GTSNPN, SVGIG (reference sequence). Combining the CDR3 with reference TRBV30 and TRBJ1-1 gives the whole variable domain SQTIHQWPATLVQPVGSPLSLECTVEGTSNPNLYWYRQAAGRGLQLLFYSVGIGQISSEVPQNLSASRPQDRQFILSSKKLLLSDSGFYLCAWRSLQGFGTEAFFGQGTRLTVV.

CDR3 loop: CASSRTGLNTEAFF. CDR3 nucleotides: TGTGCCAGCAGCCGAACAGGGTTAAACACTGAAGCTTTCTTT. V is TRBV7-9 and J is TRBJ1-1; D might be TRBD1 (6 bases). The CDR3 is made up of 14 amino acids. CDR1 is SEHNR, CDR2 FQNEAQ, per germline (reference sequence). Trimming stripped 5 bases from V and 2 bases from J, with 12 bases between. The variable domain in full, with the rest retrieved from reference TRBV7-9 and TRBJ1-1, is DTGVSQNPRHKITKRGQNVTFRCDPISEHNRLYWYRQTLGQGPEFLTYFQNEAQLEKSRLLSDRFSAERPKGSFSTLEIQRTEQGDSAMYLCASSRTGLNTEAFFGQGTRLTVV.

This chain links TRBV11-1 with TRBJ1-1; no definite D call. There are 13 residues in the CDR3. The V end was cut by 3 bases, the J end by 7 bases, with 12 bases between. Germline-derived CDR1 and CDR2 are SGHAT and FQDESV (reference sequence). The DNA of the CDR3 is TGTGCCAGCAGCTTGCGGGGTAGGGTTGAAGCTTTCTTT. It translates to CASSLRGRVEAFF.

This rearrangement joins TRBV19 to TRBJ1-2; no firm D call. This CDR3 is built from 16 residues. Germline values: CDR1 LNHDA, CDR2 SQIVND (reference sequence). The V and J ends lost 1 base and 3 bases respectively, with 15 bases between them. CDR3 protein: CASSIGRATVDYGYTF. The CDR3 DNA reads TGTGCCAGTAGTATAGGGCGAGCAACAGTAGACTATGGCTACACCTTC. The full variable domain, with the rest looked up from reference TRBV19 and TRBJ1-2, is DGGITQSPKYLFRKEGQNVTLSCEQNLNHDAMYWYRQDPGQGLRLIYYSQIVNDFQKGDIAEGYSVSREKKESFPLTVTSAQKNPTAFYLCASSIGRATVDYGYTFGSGTRLTVV.

The chain recombines TRBV6-9 with TRBJ1-4; 8 bases align to TRBD1. The CDR3 runs to 16 residues. V lost 2 bases and J lost 8; bases outside the gene matches: 10. Germline loops: CDR1 MNHGY, CDR2 SVAAGI. The CDR3 DNA is TGTGCCAGCAGTTATAAGAAGGACAGGGTGGGGGAAAAACTGTTTTTT. Translated, it gives CASSYKKDRVGEKLFF.

CDR3: CASSIMIGPYEQYF. In nucleotides, the CDR3 is TGTGCCAGTAGTATTATGATTGGGCCCTACGAGCAGTACTTC. This chain joins TRBV19 and TRBJ2-7, with unresolved D. Germline CDR1 and CDR2: LNHDA and SQIVND (reference sequence). There are 14 residues in the CDR3. V lost 3 bases and J 2 bases, leaving 11 bases between the germline ends.

This chain joins TRBV10-1 and TRBJ1-4; 7 bases are shared with TRBD1. Germline V lookup: CDR1 WNHNN, CDR2 SYGVQD (reference sequence). The CDR3 spans 16 residues. V was pared by 0 bases and J by 8 bases, with 9 bases of the junction left unmatched. The CDR3 protein is CASSESRYRGNEKLFF. The CDR3 DNA sequence: TGCGCCAGCAGTGAGTCTCGATACAGGGGAAACGAAAAACTGTTTTTT.

The chain is built from TRBV18 and TRBJ2-3; D uncertain. Germline CDR1 and CDR2: KGHSH and LQKENI. V lost 3 bases to trimming and J lost 0 bases, with 7 bases between them. The CDR3 has 14 residues. The CDR3 protein is CASSPSRSTDTQYF. The CDR3 region has the DNA TGTGCCAGCTCACCGAGCCGAAGCACAGATACGCAGTATTTT.

CDR3 in DNA: TGTGCCAGCAGTTCACAGGGATACTACGAGCAGTACTTC. It encodes CASSSQGYYEQYF. This sequence joins TRBV6-5 and TRBJ2-7; the D gene is possibly TRBD1 (6 bases). V lost 4 bases and J 3 bases, leaving 10 bases between the germline ends. The CDR3 is 13 amino acids. Germline lookup yields CDR1 MNHEY and CDR2 SVGAGI.

The rearrangement links TRBV5-1 to TRBJ1-1; no reliable D call. Trimming removed 0 bases from V and 3 bases from J, with 6 bases in between. The CDR3 has 13 residues. CDR1 is SGHRS, CDR2 YFSETQ, per germline. The CDR3 here is CASSLDGDTEAFF. DNA of the CDR3: TGCGCCAGCAGCTTGGACGGGGACACTGAAGCTTTCTTT.

The chain combines TRBV5-1 with TRBJ1-2; 7 bases are a match to TRBD1. CDR3 size: 16 residues. The germline V gene has CDR1 SGHRS and CDR2 YFSETQ. With 0 bases clipped from V and 0 bases from J, the junction kept 5 bases outside the gene matches. The CDR3 nucleotides are TGCGCCAGCAGCTTGGCCGACAGGGCGACTAACTATGGCTACACCTTC. Translated: CASSLADRATNYGYTF.

The chain links TRBV19 to TRBJ1-2; 8 bases map to TRBD1. The length of the CDR3 is 16 residues. Germline V gene lookup returns CDR1 LNHDA and CDR2 SQIVND (reference sequence). V was clipped by 9 bases and J by 3 bases; unmatched bases: 15. The chain's CDR3 is CASHARYRGIYYGYTF. In nucleotides, the CDR3 is TGTGCCAGCCACGCGAGATACAGGGGGATCTACTATGGCTACACCTTC.

The chain has TRBV6-4 and TRBJ2-3; D perhaps matches TRBD2 (6 bases). Per the germline V gene, CDR1 is MRHNA and CDR2 is SNTAGT. The CDR3 is 15 amino acids. Trimming left V 10 bases short and J 6 bases short, with 23 bases between. The CDR3 nucleotides are TGTGCCACCTCTCACGGAGGGGACCCGCGGGATACGCAGTATTTT. Translating gives CATSHGGDPRDTQYF.

The V and J genes are TRBV7-2 and TRBJ2-1, with 16 bases identical to TRBD2. Germline V gene sequence: CDR1 SGHTA, CDR2 FQGNSA. This CDR3 is built from 14 residues. V was pared by 5 bases and J by 15 bases, with 7 bases of the junction left unmatched. Here the CDR3 DNA reads TGTGCCAGCAGCCCCGGGACTAGCGGGAGGGCGGGGTTCTTC. This translates into CASSPGTSGRAGFF. Combining the CDR3 with reference TRBV7-2 and TRBJ2-1 gives the whole variable domain GAGVSQSPSNKVTEKGKDVELRCDPISGHTALYWYRQSLGQGLEFLIYFQGNSAPDKSGLPSDRFSAERTGGSVSTLTIQRTQQEDSAVYLCASSPGTSGRAGFFGPGTRLTVL.

The V and J genes are TRBV30 and TRBJ1-2; maybe TRBD1 (6 bases). V was shortened by 6 bases and J by 3 bases, with 14 bases between the two germline ends. The germline V gene encodes CDR1 GTSNPN and CDR2 SVGIG (reference sequence). The CDR3 extends over 13 amino acids. The CDR3 loop is CACSGQQYYGYTF. The CDR3 DNA reads as TGTGCCTGTTCCGGACAGCAATACTATGGCTACACCTTC.

The genes are TRBV14 and TRBJ1-6, with D uncertain. Trimming removed 6 bases at V and 9 bases at J, with 18 bases between. Germline V lookup: CDR1 SGHDN, CDR2 FVKESK. This CDR3 contains 15 residues. The chain's CDR3 is CASSTAWEIGSPLHF. CDR3 nucleotide sequence: TGTGCCAGCAGTACAGCGTGGGAGATCGGTTCACCCCTCCACTTT.

This clone was seen only once. V and J are TRBV27 and TRBJ1-5, with 9 nucleotides matching TRBD1. This CDR3 contains 15 residues. The V segment lost 4 bases and the J segment 6 bases; nucleotides outside the gene matches: 7. CDR1 is MNHEY and CDR2 is SMNVEV in the germline V gene (reference sequence). CDR3 region: CASSSRGTGIQPQHF. The CDR3 DNA reads TGTGCCAGCAGTTCTCGGGGGACAGGGATTCAGCCCCAGCATTTT.

The rearrangement uses TRBV5-1 and TRBJ2-2; 8 bases match TRBD2. The CDR3 has 17 amino acids. Looked up from germline, CDR1 is SGHRS and CDR2 is YFSETQ. V lost 1 base, J lost 0 bases, and 5 bases stayed unmatched. In DNA, the CDR3 is TGCGCCAGCAGCTTGTTCGGCGGGGGGACGAACACCGGGGAGCTGTTTTTT. It translates to CASSLFGGGTNTGELFF. Using reference TRBV5-1 and TRBJ2-2 for the parts outside the CDR3, the full variable domain is KAGVTQTPRYLIKTRGQQVTLSCSPISGHRSVSWYQQTPGQGLQFLFEYFSETQRNKGNFPGRFSGRQFSNSRSEMNVSTLELGDSALYLCASSLFGGGTNTGELFFGEGSRLTVL.

CDR3 in amino acids: CAIRAVAARQETQYF. CDR3 coding DNA: TGTGCCATCAGGGCCGTGGCAGCGCGACAAGAGACCCAGTACTTC. The chain recombines TRBV10-3 with TRBJ2-5; no clear D gene. This CDR3 is built from 15 residues. CDR1 and CDR2 from the germline V gene are ENHRY and SYGVKD. Trimming took 6 bases from V and 2 from J, leaving 16 bases between them.

The J gene is TRBJ2-1, the V gene TRBV30, with unresolved D. Germline loops: CDR1 GTSNPN, CDR2 SVGIG (reference sequence). The CDR3 is made up of 10 amino acids. V lost 4 bases, J lost 5 bases, and 3 bases lay in between. The CDR3 protein is CAWTNNEQFF. CDR3 DNA: TGTGCCTGGACCAACAATGAGCAGTTCTTC.

The rearrangement joins TRBV7-8 to TRBJ2-7, with TRBD2 matching 9 bases. Germline V CDR1 and CDR2: SGHVS, FQNEAQ. The CDR3 is made up of 14 amino acids. After removal of 3 bases from V and 5 bases from J, the junction contained 5 bases not matched to a gene. CDR3 region: CASSFSGGFNEQYF. The DNA of the CDR3 is TGTGCCAGCAGCTTTAGCGGGGGATTCAACGAGCAGTACTTC.

The V and J genes are TRBV2 and TRBJ2-7, with D unresolved. The germline gives CDR1 SNHLY, CDR2 FYNNEI. This CDR3 spans 13 amino acids. Trimming removed 4 bases at V and 3 bases at J, with 10 bases between. CDR3 sequence: CASSALVIYEQYF. In DNA, the CDR3 is TGTGCCAGCAGTGCGCTAGTGATCTACGAGCAGTACTTC.

The J gene is TRBJ2-1, the V gene TRBV9; perhaps TRBD1 as D (5 bases). V lost 0 bases and J 14 bases, leaving 24 bases between the germline ends. Per germline, CDR1 SGDLS and CDR2 YYNGEE. The CDR3 loop spans 16 amino acids. The CDR3 region has the DNA TGTGCCAGCAGCGTAGAGGTTCAGGGTGGAACTGGGGCCGAGTTCTTC. It specifies CASSVEVQGGTGAEFF.

This chain joins TRBV6-4 and TRBJ2-5; tentative D call: TRBD2 (6 bases). Matching the DNA end better, TRBJ2-7 makes the J call doubtful. The CDR3 has 15 residues. Germline V lookup: CDR1 MRHNA, CDR2 SNTAGT. The DNA for the CDR3 is TGTGCCAGCAGTGAGGAAGCGGGTAACCTCTACGAGCAGTACTTC. Protein: CASSEEAGNLYEQYF.